The present T cell receptor beta chain was sequenced within a study of T-cell memory formation after mild COVID-19. CDR3 length: 14 amino acids. CDR1 and CDR2 (germline): DFQATT, SNEGSKA (reference sequence). To note about this clonotype: Compared with germline, one end of the junction differs, possibly owing to a read error.

A single record per CDR3 protein comes from TCRdb applying MiXCR to the 5' RACE reads. The data hold approximately 150,000 distinct CDR3 sequences, with 13% observed a single time. This chain uses TRBV20-1 with TRBJ1-2, with a weak D call TRBD1 (6 bases). This TCR came from a man younger than 35 who had mild COVID-19 (a few samples of this study predate the infection). Cell type and time point are not known. Source material: PBMCs or a T cell subset sorted from them (not recorded which). The CDR3 DNA follows: TGCAGTGCTAGAGATACCCAGGGGCACTATGGCTACACATTC. This codes for CSARDTQGHYGYTF.